The clone carrying this T cell receptor beta chain occurred a few times. The antigen is undetermined. This entry belongs to a study of T cells after yellow fever vaccination. Study outcomes and limitations: Sorted repertoires could include abundant contaminating clonotypes from bulk cells.

Using its own MiXCR run on the 5' RACE reads, TCRdb lists one record per CDR3 protein. The profile shows some 400,000 distinct CDR3 sequences, about 6.2% of them singletons. Germline CDR1 MNHEY, CDR2 SMNVEV (reference sequence). The V and J ends lost 4 bases and 10 bases, in that order; junction bases with no gene match: 10. This CDR3 region has 15 residues. Here the sequenced sample was PBMCs, taken 5 days after the yellow fever booster vaccination. The J gene is TRBJ2-1, the V gene TRBV27; TRBD2 aligns across 10 bases. This TCR was recovered from a young man who received the YFV17D yellow fever vaccine. CDR3 DNA sequence: TGTGCCAGCAGTTCGACTAGCGGGCCGGGTACCGAGCAGTTCTTC. It is translated as CASSSTSGPGTEQFF.